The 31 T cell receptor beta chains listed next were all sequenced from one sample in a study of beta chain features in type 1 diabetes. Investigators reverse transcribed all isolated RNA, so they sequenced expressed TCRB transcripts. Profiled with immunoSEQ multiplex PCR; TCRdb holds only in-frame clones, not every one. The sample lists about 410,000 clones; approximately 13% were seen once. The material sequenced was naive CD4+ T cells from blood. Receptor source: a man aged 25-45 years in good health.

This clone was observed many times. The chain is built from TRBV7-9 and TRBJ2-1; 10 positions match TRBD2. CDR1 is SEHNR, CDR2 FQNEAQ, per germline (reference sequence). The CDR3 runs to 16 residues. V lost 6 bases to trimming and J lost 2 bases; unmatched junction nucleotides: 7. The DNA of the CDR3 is TGTGCCAGCAGAGAAAGCGGGAGGGTGCCCTACAATGAGCAGTTCTTC. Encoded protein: CASRESGRVPYNEQFF.

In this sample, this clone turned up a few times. DNA of the CDR3: TGCGCCAGCAGCCAGCGACTAGCGGGGGTAAAGACCCAGTACTTC. The encoded protein is CASSQRLAGVKTQYF. The chain employs TRBV4-3 and TRBJ2-5, with 12 bases that match TRBD2. Germline values: CDR1 LGHNA, CDR2 YSLEER. The V segment lost 3 bases and the J segment 6 bases; nucleotides outside the gene matches: 5. This CDR3 is built from 15 residues.

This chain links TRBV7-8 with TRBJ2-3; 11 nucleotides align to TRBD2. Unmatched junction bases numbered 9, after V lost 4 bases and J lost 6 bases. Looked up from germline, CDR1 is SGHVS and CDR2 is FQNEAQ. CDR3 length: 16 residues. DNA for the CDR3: TGTGCCAGCAGCTCGGCCCTAGCGGGGGGAGCGGATACGCAGTATTTT. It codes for CASSSALAGGADTQYF.

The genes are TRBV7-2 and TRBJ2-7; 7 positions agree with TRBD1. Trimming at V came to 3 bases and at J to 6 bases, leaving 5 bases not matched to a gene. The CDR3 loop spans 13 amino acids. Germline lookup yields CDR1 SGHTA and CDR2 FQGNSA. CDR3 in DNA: TGTGCCAGCAGCTTGGGACAGACAGGCGAGCAGTACGTC. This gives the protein CASSLGQTGEQYV.

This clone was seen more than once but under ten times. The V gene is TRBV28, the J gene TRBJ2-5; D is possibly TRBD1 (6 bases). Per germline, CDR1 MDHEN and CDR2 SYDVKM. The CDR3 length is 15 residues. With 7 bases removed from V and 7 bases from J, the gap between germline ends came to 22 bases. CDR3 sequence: CASITPTGSGGTQYF. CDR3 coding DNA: TGTGCCAGCATTACCCCCACAGGGTCGGGCGGGACCCAGTACTTC.

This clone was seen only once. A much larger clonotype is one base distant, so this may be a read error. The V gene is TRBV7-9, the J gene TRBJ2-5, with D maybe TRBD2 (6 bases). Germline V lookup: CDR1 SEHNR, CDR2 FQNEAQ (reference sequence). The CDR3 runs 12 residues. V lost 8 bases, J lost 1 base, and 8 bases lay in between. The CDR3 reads CASRDSQETQYF. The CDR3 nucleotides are TGTGCCAGCCGGGACTCCCAAGAGACCCAGTACTTC.

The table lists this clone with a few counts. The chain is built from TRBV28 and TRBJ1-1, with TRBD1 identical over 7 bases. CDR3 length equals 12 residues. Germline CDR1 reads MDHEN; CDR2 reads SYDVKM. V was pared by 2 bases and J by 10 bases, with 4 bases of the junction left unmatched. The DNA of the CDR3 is TGTGCCAGCAGTTTACCCGACAGGGTAGCTTTCTTT. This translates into CASSLPDRVAFF.

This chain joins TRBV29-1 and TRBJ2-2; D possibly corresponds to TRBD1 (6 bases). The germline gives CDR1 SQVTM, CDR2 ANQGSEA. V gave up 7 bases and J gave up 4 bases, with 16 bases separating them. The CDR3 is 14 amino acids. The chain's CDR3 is CSANREKGTGELFF. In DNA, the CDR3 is TGCAGCGCCAACAGGGAAAAGGGCACCGGGGAGCTGTTTTTT.

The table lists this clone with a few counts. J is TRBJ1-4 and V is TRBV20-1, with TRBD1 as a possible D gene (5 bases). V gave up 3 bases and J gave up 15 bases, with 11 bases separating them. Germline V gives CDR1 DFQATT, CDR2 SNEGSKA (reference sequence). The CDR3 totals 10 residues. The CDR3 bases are TGCAGTGCTAGTGCCGGGACGTTGTTTTTT. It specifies CSASAGTLFF.

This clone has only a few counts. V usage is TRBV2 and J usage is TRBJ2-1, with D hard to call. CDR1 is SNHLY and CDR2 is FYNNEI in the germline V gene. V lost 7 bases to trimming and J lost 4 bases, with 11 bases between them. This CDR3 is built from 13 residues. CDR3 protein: CASKGWVYNEQFF. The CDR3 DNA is TGTGCCAGCAAAGGTTGGGTTTACAATGAGCAGTTCTTC.

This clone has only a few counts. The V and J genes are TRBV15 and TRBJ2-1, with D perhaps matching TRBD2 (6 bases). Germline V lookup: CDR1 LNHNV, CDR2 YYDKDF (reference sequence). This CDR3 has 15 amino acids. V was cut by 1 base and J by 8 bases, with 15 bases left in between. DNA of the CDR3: TGTGCCACCAGCAGAGCTGGGGGGTTCGGATATGAGCAGTTCTTC. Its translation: CATSRAGGFGYEQFF.

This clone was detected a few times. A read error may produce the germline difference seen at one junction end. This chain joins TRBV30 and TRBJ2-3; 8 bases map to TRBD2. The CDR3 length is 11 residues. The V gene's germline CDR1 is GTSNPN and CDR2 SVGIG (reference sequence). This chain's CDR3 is CAWSSGSTQYF. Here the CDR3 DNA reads TGTGCCTGGAGTAGCGGGAGTACGCAATATTTT.

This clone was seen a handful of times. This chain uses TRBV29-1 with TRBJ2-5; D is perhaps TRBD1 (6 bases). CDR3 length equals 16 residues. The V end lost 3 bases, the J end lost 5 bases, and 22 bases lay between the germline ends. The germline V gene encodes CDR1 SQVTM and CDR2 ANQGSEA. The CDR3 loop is CSVDEPRDIRAETQYF. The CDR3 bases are TGCAGCGTTGATGAACCTCGGGACATAAGGGCGGAGACCCAGTACTTC. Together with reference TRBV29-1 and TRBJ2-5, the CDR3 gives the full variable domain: SAVISQKPSRDICQRGTSLTIQCQVDSQVTMMFWYRQQPGQSLTLIATANQGSEATYESGFVIDKFPISRPNLTFSTLTVSNMSPEDSSIYLCSVDEPRDIRAETQYFGPGTRLLVL.

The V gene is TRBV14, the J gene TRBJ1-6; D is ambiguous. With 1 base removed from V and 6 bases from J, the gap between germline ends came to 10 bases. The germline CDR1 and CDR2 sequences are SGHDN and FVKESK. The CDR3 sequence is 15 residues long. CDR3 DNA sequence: TGTGCCAGCAGCCAAGCCCGTGGGGTTAATTCACCCCTCCACTTT. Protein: CASSQARGVNSPLHF.

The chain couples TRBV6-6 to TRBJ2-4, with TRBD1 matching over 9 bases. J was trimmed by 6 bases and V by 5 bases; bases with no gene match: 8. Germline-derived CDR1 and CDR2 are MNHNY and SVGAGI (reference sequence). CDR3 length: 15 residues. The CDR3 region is CASSQTRTGVNIQYF. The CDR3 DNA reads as TGTGCCAGCAGTCAGACAAGGACAGGGGTAAACATTCAGTACTTC.

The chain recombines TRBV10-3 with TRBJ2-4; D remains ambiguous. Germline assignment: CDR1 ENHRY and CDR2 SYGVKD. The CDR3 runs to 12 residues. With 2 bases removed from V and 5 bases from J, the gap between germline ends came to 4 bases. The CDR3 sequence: CAISEGENIQYF. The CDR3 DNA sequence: TGTGCCATCAGTGAGGGGGAAAACATTCAGTACTTC.

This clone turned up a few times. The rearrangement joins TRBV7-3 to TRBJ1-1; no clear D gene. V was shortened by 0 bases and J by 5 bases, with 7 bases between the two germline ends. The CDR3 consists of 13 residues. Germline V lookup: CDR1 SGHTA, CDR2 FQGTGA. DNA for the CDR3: TGTGCCAGCAGCTTAACTGGGGTGACTGAAGCTTTCTTT. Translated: CASSLTGVTEAFF.

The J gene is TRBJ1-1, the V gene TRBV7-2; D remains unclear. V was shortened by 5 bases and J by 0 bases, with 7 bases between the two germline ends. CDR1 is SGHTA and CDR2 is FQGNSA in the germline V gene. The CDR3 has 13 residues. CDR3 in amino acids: CASSRDLNTEAFF. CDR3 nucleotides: TGTGCCAGCAGCCGGGATTTGAACACTGAAGCTTTCTTT.

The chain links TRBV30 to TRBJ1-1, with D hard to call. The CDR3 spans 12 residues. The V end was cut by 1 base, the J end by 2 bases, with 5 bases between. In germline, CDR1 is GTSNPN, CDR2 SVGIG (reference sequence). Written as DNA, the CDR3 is TGTGCCTGGAGTGGGTATAACACTGAAGCTTTCTTT. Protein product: CAWSGYNTEAFF.

The CDR3 bases are TGCAGTGCTTTAAAGGCGAGTGAAGCTTTCTTT. It encodes CSALKASEAFF. This chain connects TRBV20-1 to TRBJ1-1, with D hard to call. The CDR3 has 11 amino acids. Per the germline V gene, CDR1 is DFQATT and CDR2 is SNEGSKA (reference sequence). V lost 5 bases to trimming and J lost 7 bases, with 11 bases between them.

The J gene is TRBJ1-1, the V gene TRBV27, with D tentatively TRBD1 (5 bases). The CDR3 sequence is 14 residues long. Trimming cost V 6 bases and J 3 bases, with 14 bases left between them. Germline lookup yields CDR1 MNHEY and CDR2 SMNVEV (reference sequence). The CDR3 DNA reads TGTGCCAGCAGACTTTGGGGGGACTACACTGAAGCTTTCTTT. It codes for CASRLWGDYTEAFF.

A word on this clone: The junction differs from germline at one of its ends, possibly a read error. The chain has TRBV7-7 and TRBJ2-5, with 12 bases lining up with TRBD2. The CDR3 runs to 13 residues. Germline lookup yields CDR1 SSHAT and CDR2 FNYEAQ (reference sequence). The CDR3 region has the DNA TGTGCTAGCAGCTTAGCTAGCGGGAGGGCCCAGTACTTC. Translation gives CASSLASGRAQYF. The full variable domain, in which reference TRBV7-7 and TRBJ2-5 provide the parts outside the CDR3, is GAGVSQSPRYKVTKRGQDVTLRCDPISSHATLYWYQQALGQGPEFLTYFNYEAQPDKSGLPSDRFSAERPEGSISTLTIQRTEQRDSAMYRCASSLASGRAQYFGPGTRLLVL.

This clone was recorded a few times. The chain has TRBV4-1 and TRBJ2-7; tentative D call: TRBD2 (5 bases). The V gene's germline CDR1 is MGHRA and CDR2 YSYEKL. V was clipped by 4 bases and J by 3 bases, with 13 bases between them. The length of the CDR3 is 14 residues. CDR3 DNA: TGCGCCAGCAGCCTATGGACCGAGGGCTACGAGCAGTACTTC. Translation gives CASSLWTEGYEQYF.

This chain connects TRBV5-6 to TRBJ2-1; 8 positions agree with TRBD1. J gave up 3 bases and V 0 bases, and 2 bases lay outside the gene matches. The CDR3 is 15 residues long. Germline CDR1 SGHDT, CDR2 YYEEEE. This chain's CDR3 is CASSLAGGYYNEQFF. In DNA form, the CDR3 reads TGTGCCAGCAGCTTGGCAGGGGGCTACTACAATGAGCAGTTCTTC.

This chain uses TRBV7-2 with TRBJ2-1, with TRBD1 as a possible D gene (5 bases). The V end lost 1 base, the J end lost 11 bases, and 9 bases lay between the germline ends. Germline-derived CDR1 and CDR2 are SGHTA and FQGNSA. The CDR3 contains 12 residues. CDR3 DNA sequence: TGTGCCAGCAGCTTAGACGACAGCAAGCAGTTCTTC. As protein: CASSLDDSKQFF. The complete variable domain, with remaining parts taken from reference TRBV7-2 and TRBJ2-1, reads GAGVSQSPSNKVTEKGKDVELRCDPISGHTALYWYRQSLGQGLEFLIYFQGNSAPDKSGLPSDRFSAERTGGSVSTLTIQRTQQEDSAVYLCASSLDDSKQFFGPGTRLTVL.

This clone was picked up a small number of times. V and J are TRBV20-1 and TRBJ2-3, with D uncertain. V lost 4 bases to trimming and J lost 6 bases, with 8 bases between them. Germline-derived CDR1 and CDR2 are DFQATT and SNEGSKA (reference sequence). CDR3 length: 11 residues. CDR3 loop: CSAKFGDTQYF. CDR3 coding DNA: TGCAGTGCTAAGTTCGGGGATACGCAGTATTTT.

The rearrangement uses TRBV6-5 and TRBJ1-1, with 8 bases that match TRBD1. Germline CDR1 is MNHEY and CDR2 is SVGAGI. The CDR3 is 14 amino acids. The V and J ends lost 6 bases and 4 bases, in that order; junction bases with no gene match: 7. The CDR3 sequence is CASSSTTGGTEAFF. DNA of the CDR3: TGTGCCAGCAGCTCGACAACAGGGGGCACTGAAGCTTTCTTT.

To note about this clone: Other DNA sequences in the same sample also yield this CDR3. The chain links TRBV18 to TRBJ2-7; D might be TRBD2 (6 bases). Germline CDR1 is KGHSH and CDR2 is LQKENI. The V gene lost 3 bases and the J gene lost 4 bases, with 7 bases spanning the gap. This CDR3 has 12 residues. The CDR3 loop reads CASSPGGYEQYV. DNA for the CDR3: TGTGCCAGCTCACCTGGAGGGTACGAGCAGTACGTC.

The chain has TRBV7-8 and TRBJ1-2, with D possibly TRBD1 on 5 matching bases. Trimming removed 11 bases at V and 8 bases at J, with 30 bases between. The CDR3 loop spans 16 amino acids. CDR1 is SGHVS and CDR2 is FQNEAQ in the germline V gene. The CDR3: CASAWKGYKGRVGYTF. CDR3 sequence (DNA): TGTGCCTCAGCTTGGAAGGGGTACAAGGGCCGGGTCGGCTACACCTTC.

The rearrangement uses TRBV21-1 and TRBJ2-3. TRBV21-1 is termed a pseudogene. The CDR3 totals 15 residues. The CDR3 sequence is CASSNFTPRMDTQYF. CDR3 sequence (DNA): TGTGCCAGCAGCAATTTCACCCCACGCATGGATACGCAGTATTTT.

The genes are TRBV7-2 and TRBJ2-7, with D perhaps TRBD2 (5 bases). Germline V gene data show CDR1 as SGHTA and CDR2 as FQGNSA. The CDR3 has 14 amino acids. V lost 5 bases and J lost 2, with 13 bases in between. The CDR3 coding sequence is TGTGCCAGCAGCCACCGACGGGGAGCCTACGAGCAGTACTTC. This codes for CASSHRRGAYEQYF. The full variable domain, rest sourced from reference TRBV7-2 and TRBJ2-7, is GAGVSQSPSNKVTEKGKDVELRCDPISGHTALYWYRQSLGQGLEFLIYFQGNSAPDKSGLPSDRFSAERTGGSVSTLTIQRTQQEDSAVYLCASSHRRGAYEQYFGPGTRLTVT.